The following is a T cell receptor beta chain sequence with its context. Its antigen is currently unknown. These data come from a study of OX40 agonist ivuxolimab in advanced cancers. Study findings and constraints: The authors also found low normalized T-cell clonal expansion in some nonresponders. Expanded clones belonging to CD8+ T cells outnumbered, on average, those of CD4+. In the 0.1 to 3.0 mg/kg range, CD4+ and CD8+ blood T cells had expanded clonally by week 6.

Using immunoSEQ multiplex PCR, the repertoire was profiled, and TCRdb retains in-frame clones only, with some absent. The table has tens of thousands of clones, roughly 80% seen once. Looked up from germline, CDR1 is MNHEY and CDR2 is SMNVEV (reference sequence). The V and J ends lost 5 bases and 2 bases respectively, with 12 bases between them. The CDR3 consists of 14 residues. This chain connects TRBV27 to TRBJ2-5; a possible D gene is TRBD1 (6 bases). Sequenced here: CD4+ or CD8+ T cells sorted from blood, sampled in a trial of the OX40 agonist ivuxolimab. This clonotype was sampled from an adult with an advanced solid tumor such as melanoma, head and neck, liver or kidney cancer. The CDR3 coding sequence is TGTGCCAGCAGTACATACAGGGATCAAGAGACCCAGTACTTC. Translation gives CASSTYRDQETQYF.